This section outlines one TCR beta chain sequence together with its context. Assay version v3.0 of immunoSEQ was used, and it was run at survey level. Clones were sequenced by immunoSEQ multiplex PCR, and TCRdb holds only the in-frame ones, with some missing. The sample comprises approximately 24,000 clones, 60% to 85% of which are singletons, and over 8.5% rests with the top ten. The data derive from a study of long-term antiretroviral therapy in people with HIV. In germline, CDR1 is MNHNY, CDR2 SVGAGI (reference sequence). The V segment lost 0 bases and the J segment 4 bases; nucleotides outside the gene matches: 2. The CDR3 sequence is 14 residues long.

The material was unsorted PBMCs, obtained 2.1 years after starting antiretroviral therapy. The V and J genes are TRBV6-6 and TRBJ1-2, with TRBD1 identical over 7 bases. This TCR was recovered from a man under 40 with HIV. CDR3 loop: CASSYSQGTYGYTF. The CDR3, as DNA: TGTGCCAGCAGTTACTCACAGGGGACCTATGGCTACACCTTC.